These 10 T cell receptor beta chains originate from one sample sequenced in a study of blood T cell repertoires in COVID-19. The assay was immunoSEQ multiplex PCR, and TCRdb's table has in-frame clones only and misses some. Of over 90,000 clones in the sample, about 83% were seen once. What was sequenced was peripheral blood. Receptor source: a man aged 35 to 55 with active or convalescent COVID-19.

The chain couples TRBV6-5 to TRBJ1-4; TRBD1 matches 8 bases. V trimming: 5 bases; J trimming: 8 bases; junction bases outside the gene matches: 7. The CDR3 is made up of 14 amino acids. Germline CDR1 is MNHEY and CDR2 is SVGAGI. The CDR3 region is CASSPGQGREKLFF. The CDR3 nucleotides are TGTGCCAGCAGTCCCGGACAGGGCAGGGAAAAACTGTTTTTT.

The chain has TRBV6-6 and TRBJ2-7; D gene ambiguous. The CDR3 runs to 16 residues. V dropped 0 bases and J dropped 2 bases, with 14 bases sitting between them. CDR1 MNHNY and CDR2 SVGAGI come from the germline V gene (reference sequence). CDR3 sequence (DNA): TGTGCCAGCAGTTACTCCTATAGAGACAAAACCTACGAGCAGTACTTC. This sequence encodes CASSYSYRDKTYEQYF.

This chain connects TRBV7-2 to TRBJ1-5; 7 positions agree with TRBD1. Unmatched junction bases numbered 4, after V lost 4 bases and J lost 7 bases. CDR3 length: 13 amino acids. CDR1 is SGHTA, CDR2 FQGNSA, per germline. CDR3 residues: CASSSQGGQPQHF. CDR3 nucleotide sequence: TGTGCCAGCAGCTCCCAGGGGGGCCAGCCCCAGCATTTT.

The chain is built from TRBV4-1 and TRBJ1-5; 10 bases fit TRBD1. With V trimmed by 0 bases and J by 6 bases, 11 bases remained unmatched. The V gene's germline CDR1 is MGHRA and CDR2 YSYEKL. This CDR3 has 18 residues. CDR3 sequence (DNA): TGCGCCAGCAGCCAAGAGACAGGGGGCGTAACAGTGAGTCAGCCCCAGCATTTT. This encodes CASSQETGGVTVSQPQHF.

The rearrangement uses TRBV10-3 and TRBJ1-6; D gene unclear. V was pared by 2 bases and J by 4 bases, with 9 bases between. Germline CDR1 ENHRY, CDR2 SYGVKD. The CDR3 totals 15 residues. The CDR3 sequence is CAISEGQNYNSPLHF. The CDR3 DNA sequence: TGTGCCATCAGTGAGGGCCAGAATTATAATTCACCCCTCCACTTT.

The chain recombines TRBV4-2 with TRBJ2-7, with D maybe TRBD1 (6 bases). The length of the CDR3 is 15 residues. V was pared by 0 bases and J by 2 bases, with 11 bases between. Germline loops: CDR1 LGHNA, CDR2 YNFKEQ. This CDR3 is CASSQEGTSTYEQYF. The DNA of the CDR3 is TGTGCCAGCAGCCAAGAAGGGACATCAACCTACGAGCAGTACTTC.

The V and J genes are TRBV12-3 or TRBV12-4 and TRBJ1-2; D not certain. The CDR3 has 12 residues. Trimming took 5 bases from V and 4 from J, leaving 8 bases between them. The DNA of the CDR3 is TGTGCCAGCAGTCCAACGGTCTATGGCTACACCTTC. This sequence encodes CASSPTVYGYTF.

This clone was counted once. This chain uses TRBV9 with TRBJ1-2; D might be TRBD1 (6 bases). CDR1 and CDR2 (germline): SGDLS, YYNGEE. The V end lost 4 bases, the J end lost 4 bases, and 23 bases lay between the germline ends. CDR3 size: 17 residues. The CDR3 is CASSPSDGTPQSYGYTF. In nucleotides, the CDR3 is TGTGCCAGCAGCCCCTCCGACGGGACACCTCAGAGCTATGGCTACACCTTC.

This rearrangement joins TRBV5-6 to TRBJ1-3, with D unclear. The CDR3 runs 15 residues. Germline V gene lookup returns CDR1 SGHDT and CDR2 YYEEEE. V was pared by 0 bases and J by 1 base, with 8 bases between. The CDR3, as DNA: TGTGCCAGCAGCTTGGGCAGGCTTTCTGGAAACACCATATATTTT. Protein product: CASSLGRLSGNTIYF.

The V gene is TRBV6-5, the J gene TRBJ1-2; D not certain. V was pared by 6 bases and J by 2 bases, with 10 bases between. The CDR3 loop spans 13 amino acids. Germline V lookup: CDR1 MNHEY, CDR2 SVGAGI. CDR3 DNA: TGTGCCAGCAGGGAGACGGCAAACTATGGCTACACCTTC. It encodes CASRETANYGYTF.